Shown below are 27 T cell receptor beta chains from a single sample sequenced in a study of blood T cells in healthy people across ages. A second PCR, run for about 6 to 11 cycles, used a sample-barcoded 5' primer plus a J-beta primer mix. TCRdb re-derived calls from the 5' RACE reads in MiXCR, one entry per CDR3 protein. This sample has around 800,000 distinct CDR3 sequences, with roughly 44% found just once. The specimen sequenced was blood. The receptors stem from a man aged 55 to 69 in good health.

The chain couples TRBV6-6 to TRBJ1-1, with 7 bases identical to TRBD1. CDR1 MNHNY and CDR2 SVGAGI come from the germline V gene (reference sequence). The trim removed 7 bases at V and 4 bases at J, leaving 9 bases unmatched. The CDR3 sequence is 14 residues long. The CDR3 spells CASINKQGSTEAFF. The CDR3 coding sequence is TGTGCCAGCATTAACAAACAGGGGTCCACTGAAGCTTTCTTT.

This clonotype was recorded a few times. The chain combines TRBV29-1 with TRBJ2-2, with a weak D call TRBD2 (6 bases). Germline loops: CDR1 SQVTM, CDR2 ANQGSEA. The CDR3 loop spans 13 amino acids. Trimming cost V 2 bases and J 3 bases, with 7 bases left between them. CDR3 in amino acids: CSVERRDTGELFF. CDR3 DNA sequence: TGCAGCGTTGAACGGAGGGACACCGGGGAGCTGTTTTTT.

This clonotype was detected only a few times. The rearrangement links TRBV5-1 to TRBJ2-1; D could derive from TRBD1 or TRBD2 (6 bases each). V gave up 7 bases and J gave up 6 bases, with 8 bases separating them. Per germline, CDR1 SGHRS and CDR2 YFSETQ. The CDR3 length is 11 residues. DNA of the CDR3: TGCGCCAGCGGGGGGCCCAATGAGCAGTTCTTC. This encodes CASGGPNEQFF.

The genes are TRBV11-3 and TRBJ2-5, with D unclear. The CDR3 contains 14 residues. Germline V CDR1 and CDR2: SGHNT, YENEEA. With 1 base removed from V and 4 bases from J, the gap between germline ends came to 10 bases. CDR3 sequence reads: CASSLVLFGETQYF. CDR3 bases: TGTGCCAGCAGCTTAGTTCTCTTTGGAGAGACCCAGTACTTC.

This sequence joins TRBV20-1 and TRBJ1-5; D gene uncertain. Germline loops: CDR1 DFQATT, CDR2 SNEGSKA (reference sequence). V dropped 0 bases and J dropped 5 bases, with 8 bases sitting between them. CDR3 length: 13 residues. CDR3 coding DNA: TGCAGTGCTAGAGAGGGGATCGATCAGCCCCAGCATTTT. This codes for CSAREGIDQPQHF.

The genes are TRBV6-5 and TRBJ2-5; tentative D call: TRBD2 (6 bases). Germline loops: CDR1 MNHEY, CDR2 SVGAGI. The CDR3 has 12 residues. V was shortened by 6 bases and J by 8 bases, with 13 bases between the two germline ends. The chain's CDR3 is CASSGTGVTQYF. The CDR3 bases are TGTGCCAGCAGCGGGACTGGGGTTACCCAGTACTTC.

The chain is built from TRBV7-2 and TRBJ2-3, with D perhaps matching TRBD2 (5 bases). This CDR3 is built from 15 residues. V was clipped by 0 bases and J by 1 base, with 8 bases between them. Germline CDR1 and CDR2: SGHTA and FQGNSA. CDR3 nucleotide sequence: TGTGCCAGCAGCTTAGCGCCCGGGGGCACAGATACGCAGTATTTT. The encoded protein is CASSLAPGGTDTQYF.

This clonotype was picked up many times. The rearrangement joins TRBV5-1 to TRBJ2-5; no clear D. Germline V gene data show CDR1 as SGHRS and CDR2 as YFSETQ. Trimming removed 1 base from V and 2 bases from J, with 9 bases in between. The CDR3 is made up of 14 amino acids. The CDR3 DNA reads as TGCGCCAGCAGCTTGACAAGCCCTCAAGAGACCCAGTACTTC. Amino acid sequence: CASSLTSPQETQYF. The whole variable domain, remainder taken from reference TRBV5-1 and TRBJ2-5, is KAGVTQTPRYLIKTRGQQVTLSCSPISGHRSVSWYQQTPGQGLQFLFEYFSETQRNKGNFPGRFSGRQFSNSRSEMNVSTLELGDSALYLCASSLTSPQETQYFGPGTRLLVL.

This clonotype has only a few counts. The chain's CDR3 is CASSPGQNHEQYF. In DNA, the CDR3 is TGTGCCAGCTCGCCGGGACAGAACCACGAGCAGTACTTC. The V call is TRBV18, the J call TRBJ2-7; 7 bases map to TRBD1. The CDR3 runs 13 residues. The junction had 7 bases not matched to a gene; V was cut back by 6 bases and J by 5 bases. Germline CDR1 is KGHSH and CDR2 is LQKENI. The whole variable domain, filled in from reference TRBV18 and TRBJ2-7, reads NAGVMQNPRHLVRRRGQEARLRCSPMKGHSHVYWYRQLPEEGLKFMVYLQKENIIDESGMPKERFSAEFPKEGPSILRIQQVVRGDSAAYFCASSPGQNHEQYFGPGTRLTVT.

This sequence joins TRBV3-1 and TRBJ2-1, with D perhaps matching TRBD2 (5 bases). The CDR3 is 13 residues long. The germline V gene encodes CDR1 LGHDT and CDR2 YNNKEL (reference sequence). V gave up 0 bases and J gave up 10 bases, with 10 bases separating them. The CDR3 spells CASSQDGGYEQFF. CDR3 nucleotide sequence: TGTGCCAGCAGCCAAGATGGAGGCTACGAGCAGTTCTTC.

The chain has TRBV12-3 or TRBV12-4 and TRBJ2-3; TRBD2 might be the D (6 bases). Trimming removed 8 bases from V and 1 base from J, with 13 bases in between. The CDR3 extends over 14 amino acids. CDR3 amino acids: CASRDCTRTDTQYF. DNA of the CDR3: TGTGCCAGCCGGGACTGTACTCGCACAGATACGCAGTATTTT.

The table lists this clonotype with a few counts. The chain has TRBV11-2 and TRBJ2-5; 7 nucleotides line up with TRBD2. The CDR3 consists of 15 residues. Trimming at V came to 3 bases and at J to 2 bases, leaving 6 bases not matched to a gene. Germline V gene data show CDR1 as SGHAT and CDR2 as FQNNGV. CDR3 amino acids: CASSLTIGGQETQYF. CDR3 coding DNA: TGTGCCAGCAGCTTGACAATCGGGGGGCAAGAGACCCAGTACTTC.

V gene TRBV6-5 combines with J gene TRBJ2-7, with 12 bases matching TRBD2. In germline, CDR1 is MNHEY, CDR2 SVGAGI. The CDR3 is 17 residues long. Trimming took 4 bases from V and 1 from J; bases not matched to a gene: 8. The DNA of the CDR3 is TGTGCCAGCAGTTTCTACTCTAGCGGGGGGGCGTCCTACGAGCAGTACTTC. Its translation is CASSFYSSGGASYEQYF.

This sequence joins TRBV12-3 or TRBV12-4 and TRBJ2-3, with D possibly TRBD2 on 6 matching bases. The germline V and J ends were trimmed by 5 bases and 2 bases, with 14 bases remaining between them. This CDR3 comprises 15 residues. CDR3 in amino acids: CASSTREADTDTQYF. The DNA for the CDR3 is TGTGCCAGCAGTACTAGGGAGGCCGACACAGATACGCAGTATTTT.

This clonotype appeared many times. This CDR3 reads CASKNIGRRNEKLFF. In nucleotides, the CDR3 is TGTGCCAGTAAAAACATCGGGAGACGAAATGAAAAACTGTTTTTT. The gene calls are TRBV19 and TRBJ1-4; unclear D gene. Germline V gene sequence: CDR1 LNHDA, CDR2 SQIVND (reference sequence). There are 15 residues in the CDR3. Trimming removed 7 bases at V and 5 bases at J, with 17 bases between. Full variable domain (rest looked up from reference TRBV19 and TRBJ1-4): DGGITQSPKYLFRKEGQNVTLSCEQNLNHDAMYWYRQDPGQGLRLIYYSQIVNDFQKGDIAEGYSVSREKKESFPLTVTSAQKNPTAFYLCASKNIGRRNEKLFFGSGTQLSVL.

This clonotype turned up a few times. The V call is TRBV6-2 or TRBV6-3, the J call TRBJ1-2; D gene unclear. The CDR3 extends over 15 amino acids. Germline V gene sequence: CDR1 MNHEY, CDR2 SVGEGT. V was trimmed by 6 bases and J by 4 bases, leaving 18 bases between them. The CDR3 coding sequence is TGTGCCAGCAGCCGAACAGATAAAGTAGTCTATGGCTACACCTTC. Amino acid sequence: CASSRTDKVVYGYTF.

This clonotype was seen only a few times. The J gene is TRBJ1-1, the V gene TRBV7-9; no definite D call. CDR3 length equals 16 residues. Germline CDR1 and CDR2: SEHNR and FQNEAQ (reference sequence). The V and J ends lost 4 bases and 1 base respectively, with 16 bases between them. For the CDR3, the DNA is TGTGCCAGCAGCTCCGGAGTGGGTCAAGAGAACACTGAAGCTTTCTTT. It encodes CASSSGVGQENTEAFF.

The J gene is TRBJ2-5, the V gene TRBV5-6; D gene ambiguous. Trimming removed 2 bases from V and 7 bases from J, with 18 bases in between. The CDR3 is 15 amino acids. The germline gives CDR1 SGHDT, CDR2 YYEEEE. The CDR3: CASSFLSPEFGTQYF. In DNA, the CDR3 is TGTGCCAGCAGCTTTTTGTCTCCCGAGTTTGGGACCCAGTACTTC.

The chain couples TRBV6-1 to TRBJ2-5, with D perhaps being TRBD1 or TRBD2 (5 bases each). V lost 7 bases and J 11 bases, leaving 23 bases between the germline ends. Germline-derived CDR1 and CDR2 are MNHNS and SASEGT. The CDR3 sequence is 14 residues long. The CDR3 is CASNELGDAGEQYF. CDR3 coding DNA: TGTGCCAGCAACGAGCTAGGGGACGCCGGGGAGCAGTACTTC.

This CDR3 is CSVEEGAGYGYTF. The CDR3 DNA reads TGCAGCGTTGAGGAGGGGGCTGGCTATGGCTACACCTTC. The chain combines TRBV29-1 with TRBJ1-2; 7 positions agree with TRBD1. The CDR3 sequence is 13 residues long. The J segment lost 4 bases and the V segment lost 3 bases, leaving 5 bases of the junction unmatched. Germline assignment: CDR1 SQVTM and CDR2 ANQGSEA. The full variable domain, in which reference TRBV29-1 and TRBJ1-2 provide the parts outside the CDR3, is SAVISQKPSRDICQRGTSLTIQCQVDSQVTMMFWYRQQPGQSLTLIATANQGSEATYESGFVIDKFPISRPNLTFSTLTVSNMSPEDSSIYLCSVEEGAGYGYTFGSGTRLTVV.

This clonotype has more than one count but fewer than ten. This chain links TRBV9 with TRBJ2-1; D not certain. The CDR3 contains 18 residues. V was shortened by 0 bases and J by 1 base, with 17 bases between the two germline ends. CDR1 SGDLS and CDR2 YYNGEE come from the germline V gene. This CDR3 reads CASSVEDVVLGSYNEQFF. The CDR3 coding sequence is TGTGCCAGCAGCGTAGAGGACGTGGTTCTAGGGTCCTACAATGAGCAGTTCTTC.

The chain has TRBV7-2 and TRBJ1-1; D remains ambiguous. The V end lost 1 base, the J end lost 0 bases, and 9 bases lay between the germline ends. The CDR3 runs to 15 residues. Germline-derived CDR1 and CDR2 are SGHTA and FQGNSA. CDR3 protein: CASSLEFGLNTEAFF. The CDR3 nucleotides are TGTGCCAGCAGCTTAGAATTCGGGTTGAACACTGAAGCTTTCTTT.

CDR3 bases: TGCGCCAGCAGCCCGGGACTAGCGGGAGTGGGAGATACGCAGTATTTT. Translation gives CASSPGLAGVGDTQYF. The chain employs TRBV4-1 and TRBJ2-3, with 14 bases matching TRBD2. The CDR3 consists of 16 residues. Germline CDR1 reads MGHRA; CDR2 reads YSYEKL. V lost 4 bases and J lost 5; bases outside the gene matches: 5.

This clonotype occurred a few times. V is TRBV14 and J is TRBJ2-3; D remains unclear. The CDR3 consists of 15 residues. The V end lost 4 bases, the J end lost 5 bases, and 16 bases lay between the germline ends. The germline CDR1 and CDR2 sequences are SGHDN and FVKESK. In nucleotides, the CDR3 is TGTGCCAGCAGCCCCGCCACCCTGCAGCGAGATACGCAGTATTTT. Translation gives CASSPATLQRDTQYF.

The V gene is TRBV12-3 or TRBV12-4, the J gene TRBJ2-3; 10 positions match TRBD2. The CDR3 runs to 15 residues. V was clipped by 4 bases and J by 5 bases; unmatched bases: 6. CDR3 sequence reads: CASSSAGGLRDTQYF. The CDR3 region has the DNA TGTGCCAGCAGTTCAGCGGGGGGGCTAAGAGATACGCAGTATTTT.

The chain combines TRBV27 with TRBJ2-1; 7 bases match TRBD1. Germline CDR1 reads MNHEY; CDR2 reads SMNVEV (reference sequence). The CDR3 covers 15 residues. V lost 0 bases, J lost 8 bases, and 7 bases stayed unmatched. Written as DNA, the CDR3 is TGTGCCAGCAGTTTATCGGGGACAGAGGGCCATGAGCAGTTCTTC. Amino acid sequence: CASSLSGTEGHEQFF.

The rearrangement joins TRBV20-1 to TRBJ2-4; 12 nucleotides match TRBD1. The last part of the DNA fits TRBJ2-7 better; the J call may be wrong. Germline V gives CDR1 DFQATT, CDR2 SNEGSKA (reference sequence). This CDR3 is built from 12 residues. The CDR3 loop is CSAGQGAYEQYF. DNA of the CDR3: TGCAGTGCGGGACAGGGGGCATACGAGCAGTACTTC.